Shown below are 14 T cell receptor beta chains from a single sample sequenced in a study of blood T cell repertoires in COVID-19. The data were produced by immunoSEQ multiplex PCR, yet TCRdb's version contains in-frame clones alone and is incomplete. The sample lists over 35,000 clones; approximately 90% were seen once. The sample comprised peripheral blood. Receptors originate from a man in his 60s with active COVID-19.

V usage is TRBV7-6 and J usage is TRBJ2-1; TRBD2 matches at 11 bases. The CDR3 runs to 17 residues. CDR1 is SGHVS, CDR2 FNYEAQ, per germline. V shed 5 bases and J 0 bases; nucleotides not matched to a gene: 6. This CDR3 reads CASSPRLAGHSYNEQFF. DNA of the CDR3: TGTGCCAGCAGCCCCCGACTAGCGGGACACTCCTACAATGAGCAGTTCTTC.

CDR3 DNA: TGTGCCAGCAGCATGAGACTAGCGAACTCCTACGAGCAGTACTTC. Translated: CASSMRLANSYEQYF. The chain combines TRBV11-3 with TRBJ2-7, with TRBD2 identical over 8 bases. The CDR3 extends over 15 amino acids. Germline V gene sequence: CDR1 SGHNT, CDR2 YENEEA. V gave up 5 bases and J gave up 0 bases; unmatched junction bases: 6. Full variable domain (outside the CDR3, taken from reference TRBV11-3 and TRBJ2-7): EAGVVQSPRYKIIEKKQPVAFWCNPISGHNTLYWYLQNLGQGPELLIRYENEEAVDDSQLPKDRFSAERLKGVDSTLKIQPAELGDSAVYLCASSMRLANSYEQYFGPGTRLTVT.

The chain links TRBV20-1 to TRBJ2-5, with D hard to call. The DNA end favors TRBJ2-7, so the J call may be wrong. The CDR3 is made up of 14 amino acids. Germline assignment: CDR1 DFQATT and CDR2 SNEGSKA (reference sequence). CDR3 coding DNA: TGCAGTGCTAGTGGCCAGGTCCCCTCCTACGAGCAGTACTTC. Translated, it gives CSASGQVPSYEQYF.

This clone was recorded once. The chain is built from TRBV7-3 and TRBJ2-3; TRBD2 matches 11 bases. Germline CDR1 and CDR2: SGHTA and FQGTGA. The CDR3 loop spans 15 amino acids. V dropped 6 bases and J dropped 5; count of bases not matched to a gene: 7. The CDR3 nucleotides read TGTGCCAGCAGTGTAGCGGGAGGGCCGGGAGATACGCAGTATTTT. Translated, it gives CASSVAGGPGDTQYF. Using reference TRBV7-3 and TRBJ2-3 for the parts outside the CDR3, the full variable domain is GAGVSQTPSNKVTEKGKYVELRCDPISGHTALYWYRQSLGQGPEFLIYFQGTGAADDSGLPNDRFFAVRPEGSVSTLKIQRTERGDSAVYLCASSVAGGPGDTQYFGPGTRLTVL.

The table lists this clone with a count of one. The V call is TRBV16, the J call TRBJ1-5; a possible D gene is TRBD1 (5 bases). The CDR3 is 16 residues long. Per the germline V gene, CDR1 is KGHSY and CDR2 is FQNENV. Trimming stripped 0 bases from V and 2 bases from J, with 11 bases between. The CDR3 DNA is TGTGCCAGCAGCCAATCCCAGGGTCGCGGCAATCAGCCCCAGCATTTT. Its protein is CASSQSQGRGNQPQHF.

The CDR3 region has the DNA TGTGCCAGCAGCGCGGACAACCCAGCTAACTATGGCTACACCTTC. Translation: CASSADNPANYGYTF. The V gene is TRBV5-4, the J gene TRBJ1-2; D is possibly TRBD1 (5 bases). The V gene lost 4 bases and the J gene lost 0 bases, with 13 bases spanning the gap. The germline V gene has CDR1 SGHNT and CDR2 YYREEE (reference sequence). The CDR3 is 15 amino acids. Filled out from reference TRBV5-4 and TRBJ1-2, the complete variable domain reads ETGVTQSPTHLIKTRGQQVTLRCSSQSGHNTVSWYQQALGQGPQFIFQYYREEENGRGNFPPRFSGLQFPNYSSELNVNALELDDSALYLCASSADNPANYGYTFGSGTRLTVV.

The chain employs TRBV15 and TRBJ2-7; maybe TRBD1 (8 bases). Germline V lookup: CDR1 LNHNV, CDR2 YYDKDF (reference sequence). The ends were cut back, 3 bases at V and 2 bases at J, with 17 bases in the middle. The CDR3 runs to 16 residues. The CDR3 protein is CATSRKAGQATYEQYF. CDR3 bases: TGTGCCACCAGCAGGAAAGCGGGACAGGCCACCTACGAGCAGTACTTC.

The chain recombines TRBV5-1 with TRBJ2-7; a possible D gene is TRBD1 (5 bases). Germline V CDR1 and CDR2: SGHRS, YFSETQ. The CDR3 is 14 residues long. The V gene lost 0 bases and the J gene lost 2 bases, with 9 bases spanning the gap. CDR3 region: CASSLAQGPYEQYF. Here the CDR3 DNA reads TGCGCCAGCAGCTTGGCTCAGGGTCCCTACGAGCAGTACTTC.

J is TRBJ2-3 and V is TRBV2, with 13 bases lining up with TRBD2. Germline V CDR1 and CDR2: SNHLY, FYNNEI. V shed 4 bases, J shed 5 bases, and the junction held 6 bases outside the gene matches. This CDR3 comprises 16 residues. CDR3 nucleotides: TGTGCCAGCAGTGGGGGACTAGCGGGGAGGGGAGATACGCAGTATTTT. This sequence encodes CASSGGLAGRGDTQYF.

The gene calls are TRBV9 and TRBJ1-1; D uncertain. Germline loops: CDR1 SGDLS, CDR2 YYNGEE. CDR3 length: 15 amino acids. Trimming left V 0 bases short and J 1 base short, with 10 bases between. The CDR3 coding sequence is TGTGCCAGCAGCGTAGCGGCGGCAGCGAACACTGAAGCTTTCTTT. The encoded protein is CASSVAAAANTEAFF.

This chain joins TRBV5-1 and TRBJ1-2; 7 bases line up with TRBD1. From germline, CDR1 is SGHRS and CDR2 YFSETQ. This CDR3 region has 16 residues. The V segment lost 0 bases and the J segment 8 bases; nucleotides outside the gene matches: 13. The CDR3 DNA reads TGCGCCAGCAGCTTGGACAGGGGCCCCCGCTACTCCGGCTACACCTTC. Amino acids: CASSLDRGPRYSGYTF.

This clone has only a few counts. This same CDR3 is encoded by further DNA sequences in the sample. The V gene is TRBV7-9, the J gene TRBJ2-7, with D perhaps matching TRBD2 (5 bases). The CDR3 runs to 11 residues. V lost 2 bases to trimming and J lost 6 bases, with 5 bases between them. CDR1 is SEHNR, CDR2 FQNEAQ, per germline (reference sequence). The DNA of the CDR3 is TGTGCCAGCAGCTTAACTAGCGAGCAGTACTTC. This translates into CASSLTSEQYF.

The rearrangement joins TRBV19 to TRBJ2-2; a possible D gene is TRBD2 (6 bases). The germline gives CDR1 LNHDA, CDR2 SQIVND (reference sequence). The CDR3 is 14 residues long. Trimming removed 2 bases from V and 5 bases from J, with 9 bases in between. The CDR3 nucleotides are TGTGCCAGTAGTATAATGGGGGGTACCGGGGAGCTGTTTTTT. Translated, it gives CASSIMGGTGELFF.

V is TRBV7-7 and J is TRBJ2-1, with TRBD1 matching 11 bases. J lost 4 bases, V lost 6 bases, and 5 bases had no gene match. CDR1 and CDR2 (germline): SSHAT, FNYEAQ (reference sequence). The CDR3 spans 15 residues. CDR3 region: CASSPGTGGYNEQFF. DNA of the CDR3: TGTGCCAGCAGTCCCGGGACAGGGGGTTACAATGAGCAGTTCTTC.